This passage covers 8 T cell receptor beta chains from one sample sequenced in a study of vaccination and CD4 T cells after COVID-19. These receptors lack a known antigen. Sequencing of cultured CD4+ T cell DNA used the Oncomine TCR Beta short-read assay. TCRdb reprocessed the PCR reads with MiXCR, giving one entry per CDR3 protein. The profile shows under 25,000 distinct CDR3 sequences, roughly two fifths of them singletons. Treatment: roughly ten-day PBMC culture with coronavirus spike peptide pools or control peptides (ViraFEST assay). This sample comprised CD4+ T cells from blood, cultured in vitro, obtained before SARS-CoV-2 vaccination. The receptors here all came from a human donor who had recovered from COVID-19.

This CDR3 reads CASSLAFEVNQPQHF. The CDR3 bases are TGTGCCAGCAGCTTAGCCTTTGAGGTGAATCAGCCCCAGCATTTT. V usage is TRBV7-8 and J usage is TRBJ1-5, with D unresolved. The V gene's germline CDR1 is SGHVS and CDR2 FQNEAQ. CDR3 length equals 15 residues. Trimming stripped 0 bases from V and 4 bases from J, with 10 bases between.

This clonotype showed up just once. The chain carries TRBV19 and TRBJ1-5; weak D call: TRBD1 (6 bases). CDR1 is LNHDA and CDR2 is SQIVND in the germline V gene (reference sequence). Trimming removed 9 bases at V and 3 bases at J, with 12 bases between. This CDR3 contains 13 residues. The CDR3: CASQRGSNQPQHF. The CDR3 DNA is TGTGCCAGCCAGAGGGGGTCCAATCAGCCCCAGCATTTT.

V and J are TRBV27 and TRBJ1-1; unclear D gene. CDR3 length: 13 amino acids. Germline CDR1 and CDR2: MNHEY and SMNVEV (reference sequence). Trimming stripped 4 bases from V and 4 bases from J, with 10 bases between. The CDR3 nucleotides are TGTGCCAGCAGTTCTATAACGACCACTGAAGCTTTCTTT. As protein: CASSSITTTEAFF.

The chain combines TRBV5-4 with TRBJ1-6; unclear D gene. Germline V gene data show CDR1 as SGHNT and CDR2 as YYREEE (reference sequence). The CDR3 totals 15 residues. V shed 4 bases and J shed 14 bases, with 22 bases lying between them. The CDR3 DNA follows: TGTGCCAGCAGCCGTGAAAACAGTGGTGGGAGCACCCTCCACTTT. It is translated as CASSRENSGGSTLHF.

This clonotype turned up a few times. This chain uses TRBV11-3 with TRBJ2-7, with D possibly matching TRBD1 (7 bases). The length of the CDR3 is 17 residues. V was cut by 2 bases and J by 6 bases, with 23 bases left in between. The germline V gene encodes CDR1 SGHNT and CDR2 YENEEA. CDR3 sequence reads: CASSLIKGTAAGSEQYF. The CDR3 nucleotides are TGTGCCAGCAGCTTAATTAAGGGGACAGCCGCGGGGAGCGAGCAGTACTTC.

This chain links TRBV19 with TRBJ2-7; D is uncertain. CDR1 is LNHDA and CDR2 is SQIVND in the germline V gene (reference sequence). This CDR3 is built from 13 residues. The V end was cut by 5 bases, the J end by 2 bases, with 10 bases between. The CDR3 DNA sequence: TGTGCCAGTAGTCGCAGCGATACCTACGAGCAGTACTTC. Translated, it gives CASSRSDTYEQYF.

A single count supports this clonotype. The rearrangement uses TRBV11-3 and TRBJ2-7, with 7 nucleotides matching TRBD1. V lost 6 bases, J lost 2 bases, and 13 bases stayed unmatched. This CDR3 spans 16 amino acids. The germline V gene has CDR1 SGHNT and CDR2 YENEEA. The CDR3 protein is CASSFLRQGAAYEQYF. The CDR3, as DNA: TGTGCCAGCAGTTTCCTCAGACAGGGTGCGGCCTACGAGCAGTACTTC.

The chain recombines TRBV12-3 or TRBV12-4 with TRBJ2-7, with D hard to call. The V and J ends lost 0 bases and 4 bases respectively, with 10 bases between them. This CDR3 spans 14 amino acids. The CDR3 spells CASSLAQRNYEQYF. The CDR3 DNA reads as TGTGCCAGCAGTTTAGCGCAGAGGAATTACGAGCAGTACTTC.